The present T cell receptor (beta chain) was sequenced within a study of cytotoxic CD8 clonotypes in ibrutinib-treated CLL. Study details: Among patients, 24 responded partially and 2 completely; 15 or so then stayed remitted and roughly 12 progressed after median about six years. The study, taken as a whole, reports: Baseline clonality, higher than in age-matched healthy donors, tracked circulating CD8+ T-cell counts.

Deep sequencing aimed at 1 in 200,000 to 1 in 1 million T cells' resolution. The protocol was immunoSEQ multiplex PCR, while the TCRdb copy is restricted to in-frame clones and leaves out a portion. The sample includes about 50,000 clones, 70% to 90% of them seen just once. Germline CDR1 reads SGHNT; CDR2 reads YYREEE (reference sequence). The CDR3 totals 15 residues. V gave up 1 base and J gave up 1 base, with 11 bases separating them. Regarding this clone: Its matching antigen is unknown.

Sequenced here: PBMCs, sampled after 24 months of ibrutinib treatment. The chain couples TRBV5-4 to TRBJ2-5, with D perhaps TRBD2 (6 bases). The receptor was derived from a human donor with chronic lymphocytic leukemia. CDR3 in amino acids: CASSLLQGGQETQYF. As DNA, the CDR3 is TGTGCCAGCAGCTTGTTGCAGGGAGGCCAAGAGACCCAGTACTTC. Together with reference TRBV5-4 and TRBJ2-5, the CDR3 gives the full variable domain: ETGVTQSPTHLIKTRGQQVTLRCSSQSGHNTVSWYQQALGQGPQFIFQYYREEENGRGNFPPRFSGLQFPNYSSELNVNALELDDSALYLCASSLLQGGQETQYFGPGTRLLVL.